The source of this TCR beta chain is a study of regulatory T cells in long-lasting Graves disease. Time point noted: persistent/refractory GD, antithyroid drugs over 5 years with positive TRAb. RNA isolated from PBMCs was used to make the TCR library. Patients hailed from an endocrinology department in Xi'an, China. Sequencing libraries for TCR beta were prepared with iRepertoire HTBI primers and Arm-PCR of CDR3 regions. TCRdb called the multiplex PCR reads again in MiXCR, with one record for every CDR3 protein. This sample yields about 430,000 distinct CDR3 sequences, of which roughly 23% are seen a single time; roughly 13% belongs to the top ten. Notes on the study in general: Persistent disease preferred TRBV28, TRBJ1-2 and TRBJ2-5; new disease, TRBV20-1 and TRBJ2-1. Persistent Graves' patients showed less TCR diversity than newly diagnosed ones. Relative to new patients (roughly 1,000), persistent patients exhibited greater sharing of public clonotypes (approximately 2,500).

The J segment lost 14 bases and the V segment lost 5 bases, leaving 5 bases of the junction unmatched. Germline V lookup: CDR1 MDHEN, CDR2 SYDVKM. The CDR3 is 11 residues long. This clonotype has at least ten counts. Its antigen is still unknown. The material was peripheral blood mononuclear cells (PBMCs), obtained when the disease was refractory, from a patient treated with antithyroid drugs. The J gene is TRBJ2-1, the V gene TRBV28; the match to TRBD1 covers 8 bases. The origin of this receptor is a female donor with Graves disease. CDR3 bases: TGTGCCAGCAGTCCAGGGACAGGAGAGTTCTTC. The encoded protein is CASSPGTGEFF.